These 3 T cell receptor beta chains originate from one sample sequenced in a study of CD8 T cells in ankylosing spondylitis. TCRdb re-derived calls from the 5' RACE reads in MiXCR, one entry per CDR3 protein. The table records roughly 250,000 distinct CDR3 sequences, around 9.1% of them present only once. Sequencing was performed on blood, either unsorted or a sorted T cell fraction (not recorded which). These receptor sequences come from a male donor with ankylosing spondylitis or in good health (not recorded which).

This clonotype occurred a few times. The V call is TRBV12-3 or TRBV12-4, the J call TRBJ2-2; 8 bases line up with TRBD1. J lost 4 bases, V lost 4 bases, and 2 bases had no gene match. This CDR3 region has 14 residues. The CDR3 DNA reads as TGTGCCAGCAGTTCCGGGACAGGCACCGGGGAGCTGTTTTTT. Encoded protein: CASSSGTGTGELFF.

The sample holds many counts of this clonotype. This CDR3 reads CASTSGAPNTEAFF. CDR3 coding DNA: TGTGCCAGCACCTCCGGGGCGCCGAACACTGAAGCTTTCTTT. This rearrangement joins TRBV7-6 to TRBJ1-1, with D tentatively TRBD1 (5 bases). CDR1 is SGHVS, CDR2 FNYEAQ, per germline. Trimming shortened V by 7 bases and J by 1 base, and 13 bases separated the two germline ends. The CDR3 sequence is 14 residues long.

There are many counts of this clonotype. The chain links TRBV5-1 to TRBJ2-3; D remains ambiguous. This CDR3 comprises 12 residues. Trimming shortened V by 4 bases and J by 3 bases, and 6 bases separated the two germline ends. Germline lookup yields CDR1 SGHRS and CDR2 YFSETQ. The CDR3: CASSPGTDTQYF. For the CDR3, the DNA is TGCGCCAGCAGCCCAGGAACAGATACGCAGTATTTT.